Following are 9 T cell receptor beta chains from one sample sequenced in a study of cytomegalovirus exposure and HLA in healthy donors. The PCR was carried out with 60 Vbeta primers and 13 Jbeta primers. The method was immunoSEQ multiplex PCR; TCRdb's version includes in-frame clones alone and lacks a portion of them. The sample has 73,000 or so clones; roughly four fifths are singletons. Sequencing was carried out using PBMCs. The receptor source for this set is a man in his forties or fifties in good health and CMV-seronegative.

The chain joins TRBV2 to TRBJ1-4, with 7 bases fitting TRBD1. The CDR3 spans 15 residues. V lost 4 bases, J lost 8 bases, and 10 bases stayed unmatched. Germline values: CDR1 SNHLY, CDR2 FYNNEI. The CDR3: CASSVAGGEKEKLFF. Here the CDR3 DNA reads TGTGCCAGCAGTGTAGCAGGGGGAGAGAAGGAAAAACTGTTTTTT.

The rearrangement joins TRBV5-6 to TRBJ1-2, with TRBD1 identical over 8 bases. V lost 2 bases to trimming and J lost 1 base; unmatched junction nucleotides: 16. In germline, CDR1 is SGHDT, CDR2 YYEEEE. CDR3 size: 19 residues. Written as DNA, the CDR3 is TGTGCCAGCAGCTTAGTAAGACGGTCGACAGGGGTAGATAACTATGGCTACACCTTC. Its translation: CASSLVRRSTGVDNYGYTF. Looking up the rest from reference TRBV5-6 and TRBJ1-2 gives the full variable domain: DAGVTQSPTHLIKTRGQQVTLRCSPKSGHDTVSWYQQALGQGPQFIFQYYEEEERQRGNFPDRFSGHQFPNYSSELNVNALLLGDSALYLCASSLVRRSTGVDNYGYTFGSGTRLTVV.

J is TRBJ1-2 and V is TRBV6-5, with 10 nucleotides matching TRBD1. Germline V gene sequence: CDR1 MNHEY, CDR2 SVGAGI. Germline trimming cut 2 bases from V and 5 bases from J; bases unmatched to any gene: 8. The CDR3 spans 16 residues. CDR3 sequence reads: CASSYTRTGGGYGYTF. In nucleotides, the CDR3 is TGTGCCAGCAGTTACACCCGGACAGGGGGTGGGTATGGCTACACCTTC.

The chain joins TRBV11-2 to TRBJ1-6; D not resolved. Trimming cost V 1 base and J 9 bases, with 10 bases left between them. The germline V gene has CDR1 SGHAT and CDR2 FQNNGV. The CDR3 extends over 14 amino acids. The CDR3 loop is CASSLGGHGSPLHF. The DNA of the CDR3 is TGTGCCAGCAGCTTAGGAGGGCACGGTTCACCCCTCCACTTT.

The CDR3 loop reads CASSAGNTGELFF. The DNA for the CDR3 is TGTGCCAGCAGTGCCGGGAACACCGGGGAGCTGTTTTTT. The V gene is TRBV6-4, the J gene TRBJ2-2; D is unclear. Trimming stripped 4 bases from V and 1 base from J, with 4 bases between. This CDR3 comprises 13 residues. Per the germline V gene, CDR1 is MRHNA and CDR2 is SNTAGT.

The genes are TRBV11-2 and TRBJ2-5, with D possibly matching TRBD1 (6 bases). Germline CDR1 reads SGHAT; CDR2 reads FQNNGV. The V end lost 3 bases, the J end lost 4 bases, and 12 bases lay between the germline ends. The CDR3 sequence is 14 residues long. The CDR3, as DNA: TGTGCCAGCAGCTTTGGCAGGGGTGGAGAGACCCAGTACTTC. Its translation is CASSFGRGGETQYF. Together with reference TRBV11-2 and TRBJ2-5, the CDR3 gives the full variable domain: EAGVAQSPRYKIIEKRQSVAFWCNPISGHATLYWYQQILGQGPKLLIQFQNNGVVDDSQLPKDRFSAERLKGVDSTLKIQPAKLEDSAVYLCASSFGRGGETQYFGPGTRLLVL.

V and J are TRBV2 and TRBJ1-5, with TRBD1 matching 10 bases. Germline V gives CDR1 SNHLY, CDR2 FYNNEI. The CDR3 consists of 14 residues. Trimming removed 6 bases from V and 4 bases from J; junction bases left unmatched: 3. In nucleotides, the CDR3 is TGTGCCAGCAGCAGGACAGGGGGTAATCAGCCCCAGCATTTT. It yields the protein CASSRTGGNQPQHF.

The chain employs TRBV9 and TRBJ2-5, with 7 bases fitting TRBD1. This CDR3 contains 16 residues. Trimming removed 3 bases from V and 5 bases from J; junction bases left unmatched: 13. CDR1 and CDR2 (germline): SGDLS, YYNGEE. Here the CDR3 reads CASSDRRQGKGETQYF. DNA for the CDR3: TGTGCCAGCAGCGACAGACGACAGGGAAAAGGCGAGACCCAGTACTTC.

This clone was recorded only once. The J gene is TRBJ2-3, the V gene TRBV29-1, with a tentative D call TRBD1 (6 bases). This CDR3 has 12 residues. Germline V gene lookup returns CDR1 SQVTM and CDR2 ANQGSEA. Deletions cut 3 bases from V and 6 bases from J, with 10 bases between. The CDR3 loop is CSVEQGSDTQYF. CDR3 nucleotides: TGCAGCGTTGAGCAGGGGAGTGATACGCAGTATTTT.